This T cell receptor (beta chain) was identified in a study of cytomegalovirus exposure and HLA in healthy donors. Concerning this clone: Its antigen is not identified.

Libraries were prepared by immunoSEQ multiplex PCR; TCRdb keeps only in-frame clonotypes and omits some of them. Of 100,000 to 150,000 clones detected, roughly 89% appear once; the ten largest clones hold 3% to 4%. The junction had 6 bases not matched to a gene; V was cut back by 2 bases and J by 3 bases. CDR3 length: 15 residues. CDR1 MNHEY and CDR2 SMNVEV come from the germline V gene (reference sequence). The study's findings and limits: The authors listed 164 TCR beta chains as cytomegalovirus-associated. It was confirmed in vitro that a few of the CMV-associated chains were specific for CMV antigens.

Input material: PBMCs. V and J are TRBV27 and TRBJ2-7; 8 bases agree with TRBD2. The clonotype originates from a man aged 25-45 years in good health and CMV-seronegative. The chain's CDR3 is CASSLNGRGGYEQYF. CDR3 DNA sequence: TGTGCCAGCAGTTTAAATGGCCGGGGGGGCTACGAGCAGTACTTC.